These T cell receptor beta chains were read from a single sample in a study of pediatric ulcerative colitis. Profiling relied on immunoSEQ multiplex PCR, and the TCRdb table lists in-frame clones only, not all of them. The sample contains approximately 9,000 clones, about 90% of which appear only once. The source material was blood. These receptors originate from a girl aged 5-17 years with moderate ulcerative colitis. Both conserved end residues are part of each CDR3. The order of the fields is J gene, V gene, CDR3 protein.

TRBJ1-1 TRBV5-1 CASSSGQGEAFF
TRBJ1-5 TRBV9 CASSVGENNQPQHF
TRBJ1-3 TRBV30 CAWSVRGGSSGNTIYF
TRBJ1-2 TRBV4-1 CASSQETQADYGYTF
TRBJ1-2 TRBV27 CASSLLGTNYGYTF
TRBJ2-3 TRBV7-3 CASRFGLAGTDTQYF
TRBJ1-4 TRBV7-8 CASSYTGGKNEKLFF
TRBJ1-2 TRBV18 CASSPPGLGYGYTF
TRBJ2-1 TRBV7-2 CASSLAGTGFNEQFF
TRBJ1-2 TRBV15 CATSRDGRDRVGGYTF
TRBJ1-4 TRBV25-1 CASSEYRGTPGEKLFF
TRBJ2-7 TRBV28 CACSGLSYEQYF
TRBJ2-5 TRBV9 CASSVGTTGTETQYF
TRBJ1-2 TRBV4-1 CASSPLQPGAYGYTF
TRBJ2-3 TRBV15 CATSLRTDTQYF
TRBJ1-1 TRBV6-4 CASSPTWEGTEAFF
TRBJ2-3 TRBV5-4 CASSPNLGGPGLSDTQYF
TRBJ2-7 TRBV11-2 CASSLSLNYEQYF
TRBJ1-4 TRBV7-9 CASSLMGEKLFF
TRBJ2-7 TRBV2 CASSGRDTVYEQYF
TRBJ2-7 TRBV18 CASSPRQGIHEQYF
TRBJ2-2 TRBV7-9 CASSSQVMGRGNTGELFF
TRBJ2-5 TRBV5-1 CASSLLAGDQETQYF
TRBJ1-4 TRBV4-1 CASSRAGTAEKLFF
TRBJ2-3 TRBV29-1 CSVDDRDSTDTQYF
TRBJ2-3 TRBV10-3 CAIQISRDTYTQYF
TRBJ2-1 TRBV29-1 CSVVYGPGQATEQFF
TRBJ2-3 TRBV28 CATKWGQVYTDTQYF
TRBJ2-5 TRBV28 CASSFYRGRPETQYF
TRBJ1-6 TRBV7-2 CASSLGINSPLHF
TRBJ1-5 TRBV6-1 CASTERNNQPQHF
TRBJ2-2 TRBV13 CASSLSGTGELFF
TRBJ1-2 TRBV15 CATSSRTGSGYTF
TRBJ2-7 TRBV7-2 CASSLAASYEQYF
TRBJ1-1 TRBV15 CATSRDLGGRNTEAFF
TRBJ1-1 TRBV5-1 CASSWEGIAEAFF
TRBJ2-3 TRBV7-8 CASSLPGQGANTDTQYF
TRBJ2-4 TRBV6-5 CASSYGPSGENIQYF
TRBJ1-2 TRBV29-1 CSVAQDGYTF
TRBJ1-5 TRBV4-1 CASSHKDGSNQPQHF
TRBJ2-3 TRBV10-1 CASSAQRERLTDTQYF
TRBJ2-2 TRBV9 CASSVSVARRATGELFF
TRBJ1-2 TRBV7-9 CASSLAGPANYGYTF
TRBJ2-3 TRBV4-1 CASSQPLRRGTTDTQYF
TRBJ2-1 TRBV4-2 CASSQDVRTGDNEQFF
TRBJ2-1 TRBV11-3 CASSLGLAESNEQFF
TRBJ2-1 TRBV6-5 CASSYSTGDYNEQFF
TRBJ2-7 TRBV2 CASSDPVEYEQYF
TRBJ2-1 TRBV29-1 CSVSAFYNEQFF
TRBJ1-5 TRBV28 CASSLPGNSNQPQHF
TRBJ2-1 TRBV9 CASSVPTPGGEQFF
TRBJ1-3 TRBV5-1 CASCYLGQGTGNTIYF
TRBJ2-7 TRBV4-1 CASSLGTSDPYEQYF
TRBJ1-4 TRBV28 CASTVRSREKLFF